These 31 T cell receptor beta chains originate from one sample sequenced in a study of regulatory and conventional T cells in RAG deficiency. Produced via immunoSEQ multiplex PCR; TCRdb's table is partial and in-frame only. The sample includes about 50,000 clones, about nine tenths of them seen just once. Conventional CD4+ T cells were sorted from blood as CD25-low CD127-high cells. The data were also submitted as part of a second study, on regulatory T cells. In that study: Amplification used 52 TRBV primers and 13 TRBJ primers.

The sample consisted of CD4+ effector T cells sorted from blood. The source of these receptors is a human donor in good health.

This chain uses TRBV9 with TRBJ1-6, with unresolved D. The V gene's germline CDR1 is SGDLS and CDR2 YYNGEE. The V end lost 0 bases, the J end lost 1 base, and 8 bases lay between the germline ends. The CDR3 loop spans 16 amino acids. In nucleotides, the CDR3 is TGTGCCAGCAGCGTAGCTGAGGTATCCTATAATTCACCCCTCCACTTT. Translating it yields CASSVAEVSYNSPLHF.

This clone was counted a single time. This chain uses TRBV6-1 with TRBJ2-7; D ambiguous. The germline gives CDR1 MNHNS, CDR2 SASEGT. Trimming took 5 bases from V and 4 from J, leaving 6 bases between them. The CDR3 is made up of 11 amino acids. The CDR3 DNA is TGTGCCAGCAGTTACAAGTACGAGCAGTACTTC. This encodes CASSYKYEQYF.

The gene calls are TRBV5-4 and TRBJ2-1, with 7 bases lining up with TRBD2. V lost 0 bases to trimming and J lost 6 bases; unmatched junction nucleotides: 6. The CDR3 runs to 15 residues. CDR1 and CDR2 from the germline V gene are SGHNT and YYREEE (reference sequence). In DNA, the CDR3 is TGTGCCAGCAGCTTGGAGGCGGGAGTAAGCAATGAGCAGTTCTTC. Its translation is CASSLEAGVSNEQFF.

In the case of this clone: The junction departs from germline at one end; a sequencing error may be responsible. This chain connects TRBV7-7 to TRBJ2-5; D remains unclear. The CDR3 spans 14 residues. Looked up from germline, CDR1 is SSHAT and CDR2 is FNYEAQ (reference sequence). CDR3 in DNA: TGTGCTAGCAGCTCACTAAGCTACCAAGAGACCCAGTACTTC. This encodes CASSSLSYQETQYF.

This clone was counted once. CDR3 nucleotide sequence: TGCAGTGCTGGGACAGTTGGCTACACCTTC. It encodes CSAGTVGYTF. This rearrangement joins TRBV20-1 to TRBJ1-2, with TRBD1 matching 7 bases. J gave up 7 bases and V 5 bases, and 1 base lay outside the gene matches. The CDR3 length is 10 residues. CDR1 is DFQATT and CDR2 is SNEGSKA in the germline V gene (reference sequence).

V is TRBV11-2 and J is TRBJ1-2; D is perhaps TRBD1 (6 bases). V lost 10 bases to trimming and J lost 3 bases, with 9 bases between them. From germline, CDR1 is SGHAT and CDR2 FQNNGV. The CDR3 runs to 11 residues. CDR3 coding DNA: TGTGCCACCAGGACAGACTATGGCTACACCTTC. This encodes CATRTDYGYTF.

The chain has TRBV7-6 and TRBJ2-6; the D call may be TRBD1 or TRBD2 (5 bases each). The CDR3 has 21 amino acids. The V gene's germline CDR1 is SGHVS and CDR2 FNYEAQ. Between the trimmed V and J ends, which lost 2 bases and 4 bases, there was a span of 27 bases. The CDR3 sequence is CASSLWGLGRGRRYGANVLTF. The CDR3, as DNA: TGTGCCAGCAGCTTATGGGGTCTGGGACGCGGACGTCGTTACGGGGCCAACGTCCTGACTTTC.

This chain uses TRBV28 with TRBJ1-2; D is uncertain. V gave up 8 bases and J gave up 7 bases, with 14 bases separating them. CDR1 is MDHEN and CDR2 is SYDVKM in the germline V gene. The CDR3 is 12 residues long. CDR3 sequence: CASLGEVGGYTF. The DNA of the CDR3 is TGTGCCAGCCTTGGGGAGGTGGGTGGCTACACCTTC.

The table lists this clone with a count of one. The rearrangement joins TRBV10-3 to TRBJ2-3; 7 nucleotides line up with TRBD2. The junction had 8 bases not matched to a gene; V was cut back by 6 bases and J by 2 bases. Germline-derived CDR1 and CDR2 are ENHRY and SYGVKD. The CDR3 contains 15 residues. CDR3 nucleotides: TGTGCCATCAGCCCCAGCGGGGCGAACACAGATACGCAGTATTTT. This translates into CAISPSGANTDTQYF.

This clone has a handful of counts. V gene TRBV2 combines with J gene TRBJ1-5; 9 bases agree with TRBD1. Germline V gene lookup returns CDR1 SNHLY and CDR2 FYNNEI. V was clipped by 6 bases and J by 4 bases; unmatched bases: 4. The CDR3 spans 14 residues. CDR3 nucleotides: TGTGCCAGCAGGGAGGACAGGGGTAATCAGCCCCAGCATTTT. This encodes CASREDRGNQPQHF.

The chain is built from TRBV4-1 and TRBJ1-5; no firm D call. V lost 0 bases and J 7 bases, leaving 7 bases between the germline ends. The CDR3 is made up of 13 amino acids. Germline loops: CDR1 MGHRA, CDR2 YSYEKL. The DNA of the CDR3 is TGCGCCAGCAGCCAAGATTCGGGGCAGCCCCAGCATTTT. It codes for CASSQDSGQPQHF.

About this clone: One junction end disagrees with the germline gene, perhaps due to a read error. This chain uses TRBV5-1 with TRBJ1-1; 7 bases agree with TRBD1. The CDR3 loop spans 14 amino acids. Germline V CDR1 and CDR2: SGHRS, YFSETQ. CDR3 nucleotide sequence: TGCGCCAGCAGCTCCCGACAGGGAGCTACTGAAGCTTCCTTT. The encoded protein is CASSSRQGATEASF.

DNA of the CDR3: TGTGCCAGCAGCCCAGGTCTCGAGACAGACATTCAGTACTTC. Translated: CASSPGLETDIQYF. The J gene is TRBJ2-4, the V gene TRBV7-9, with D possibly being TRBD1 (5 bases). Trimming cost V 5 bases and J 8 bases, with 16 bases left between them. The CDR3 is 14 amino acids. Per germline, CDR1 SEHNR and CDR2 FQNEAQ (reference sequence).

The chain joins TRBV6-1 to TRBJ1-2; D is ambiguous. There are 14 residues in the CDR3. V was clipped by 5 bases and J by 6 bases, with 16 bases between them. Germline V lookup: CDR1 MNHNS, CDR2 SASEGT. DNA for the CDR3: TGTGCCAGCAGTCCGAGATGGGAAGGGAATGGCTACACCTTC. Translation: CASSPRWEGNGYTF.

This clone appeared once. The gene calls are TRBV29-1 and TRBJ1-6, with D possibly being TRBD1 (5 bases). CDR1 SQVTM and CDR2 ANQGSEA come from the germline V gene. V was pared by 1 base and J by 10 bases, with 11 bases between. The CDR3 sequence is 13 residues long. The DNA for the CDR3 is TGCAGCGTTGAAGTGGGGACGGACTCACCCCTCCACTTT. Its protein product is CSVEVGTDSPLHF.

V and J are TRBV2 and TRBJ1-2; 8 nucleotides line up with TRBD1. The CDR3 is made up of 15 amino acids. With 5 bases clipped from V and 2 bases from J, the junction kept 7 bases outside the gene matches. From germline, CDR1 is SNHLY and CDR2 FYNNEI. Here the CDR3 reads CASSKSGGSNYGYTF. CDR3 DNA: TGTGCCAGCAGTAAATCAGGGGGCTCAAACTATGGCTACACCTTC.

V and J are TRBV6-1 and TRBJ2-3; D not resolved. This CDR3 is built from 15 residues. V lost 11 bases and J lost 1, with 19 bases in between. Germline loops: CDR1 MNHNS, CDR2 SASEGT. This CDR3 reads CASTPGRRGTDTQYF. The CDR3 DNA reads as TGTGCCTCCACACCCGGACGACGGGGCACAGATACGCAGTATTTT.

V usage is TRBV2 and J usage is TRBJ2-7, with TRBD1 matching over 9 bases. After removal of 0 bases from V and 5 bases from J, the junction contained 11 bases not matched to a gene. The CDR3 contains 17 residues. Germline lookup yields CDR1 SNHLY and CDR2 FYNNEI. The CDR3 sequence is CASSEALPGTGTHEQYF. The CDR3 bases are TGTGCCAGCAGTGAAGCGCTCCCCGGGACAGGGACCCACGAGCAGTACTTC. Supplemented by reference TRBV2 and TRBJ2-7, the full variable domain reads EPEVTQTPSHQVTQMGQEVILRCVPISNHLYFYWYRQILGQKVEFLVSFYNNEISEKSEIFDDQFSVERPDGSNFTLKIRSTKLEDSAMYFCASSEALPGTGTHEQYFGPGTRLTVT.

The genes are TRBV19 and TRBJ2-1; D is possibly TRBD2 (5 bases). Germline lookup yields CDR1 LNHDA and CDR2 SQIVND (reference sequence). This CDR3 is 17 amino acids long. V shed 5 bases and J shed 6 bases, with 23 bases lying between them. This CDR3 is CASSPSLTRGWVNEQFF. The DNA for the CDR3 is TGTGCCAGTAGTCCAAGTTTAACACGGGGTTGGGTCAATGAGCAGTTCTTC.

J is TRBJ1-1 and V is TRBV5-1, with D tentatively TRBD1 (6 bases). There are 15 residues in the CDR3. The V gene lost 1 base and the J gene lost 1 base, with 11 bases spanning the gap. Germline V lookup: CDR1 SGHRS, CDR2 YFSETQ. CDR3 sequence (DNA): TGCGCCAGCAGCTTGTGGGACACTAAGAACACTGAAGCTTTCTTT. Protein: CASSLWDTKNTEAFF.

The chain employs TRBV6-1 and TRBJ1-2, with a possible D match to TRBD1 (5 bases). Germline V gene lookup returns CDR1 MNHNS and CDR2 SASEGT. This CDR3 region has 14 residues. Trimming removed 1 base from V and 7 bases from J, with 13 bases in between. The CDR3 reads CASSEVVGGVGYTF. In nucleotides, the CDR3 is TGTGCCAGCAGTGAAGTGGTTGGAGGGGTTGGCTACACCTTC.

The V and J genes are TRBV7-2 and TRBJ2-5; TRBD2 matches 9 bases. The CDR3 length is 16 residues. CDR1 is SGHTA, CDR2 FQGNSA, per germline. Germline trimming cut 5 bases from V and 2 bases from J; bases unmatched to any gene: 9. The CDR3 protein is CASSLRGGGAQETQYF. Written as DNA, the CDR3 is TGTGCCAGCAGCCTCCGGGGCGGGGGGGCGCAAGAGACCCAGTACTTC.

This clone has just one count. The V and J genes are TRBV5-2 and TRBJ1-2. TRBV5-2 is a documented pseudogene. This CDR3 has 15 amino acids. CDR3 nucleotides: TGCGCCAGCAGCCAAGGGACGGAACCGTTCGATGGCTACACCTTC. Protein sequence: CASSQGTEPFDGYTF.

The V gene is TRBV19, the J gene TRBJ1-2; no clear D gene. The CDR3 runs to 13 residues. CDR1 is LNHDA and CDR2 is SQIVND in the germline V gene (reference sequence). Trimming cost V 7 bases and J 8 bases, with 17 bases left between them. This CDR3 is CASTRETLWGYTF. The CDR3 DNA reads TGTGCCAGTACTCGGGAGACCCTTTGGGGCTACACCTTC. The whole variable domain, filled in from reference TRBV19 and TRBJ1-2, reads DGGITQSPKYLFRKEGQNVTLSCEQNLNHDAMYWYRQDPGQGLRLIYYSQIVNDFQKGDIAEGYSVSREKKESFPLTVTSAQKNPTAFYLCASTRETLWGYTFGSGTRLTVV.

The V gene is TRBV12-5, the J gene TRBJ2-5; D gene unclear. Trimming left V 4 bases short and J 4 bases short, with 16 bases between. Germline V CDR1 and CDR2: LGHNT, FRNRAP. CDR3 size: 15 residues. CDR3 nucleotides: TGTGCTAGTGGTTCCGACAATATGCGTCGAGAGACCCAGTACTTC. It encodes CASGSDNMRRETQYF. Based on the CDR3 plus reference TRBV12-5 and TRBJ2-5, the full variable domain is DARVTQTPRHKVTEMGQEVTMRCQPILGHNTVFWYRQTMMQGLELLAYFRNRAPLDDSGMPKDRFSAEMPDATLATLKIQPSEPRDSAVYFCASGSDNMRRETQYFGPGTRLLVL.

A word on this clone: Relative to the germline gene, one junction end is altered; a read error may explain this. The rearrangement uses TRBV6-1 and TRBJ2-5; 8 bases match TRBD2. The CDR3 runs 13 residues. Per germline, CDR1 MNHNS and CDR2 SASEGT. In nucleotides, the CDR3 is TGTGCCAGCAGGGAAGCGGGAGTAGAGACCCAGTACTTC. Protein: CASREAGVETQYF.

The chain links TRBV5-1 to TRBJ2-2; possibly TRBD2 for D (5 bases). V was pared by 5 bases and J by 7 bases, with 15 bases between. Germline CDR1 SGHRS, CDR2 YFSETQ. There are 14 residues in the CDR3. As DNA, the CDR3 is TGCGCCAGCAGTAAGGGCTCAGGAGGCGGGGAGCTGTTTTTT. Translating it yields CASSKGSGGGELFF.

CDR3 residues: CASSLSSGGYTF. CDR3 nucleotides: TGTGCCAGCAGTTTATCCTCGGGAGGCTACACCTTC. The chain combines TRBV28 with TRBJ1-2, with D uncertain. V was clipped by 1 base and J by 8 bases, with 8 bases between them. The germline V gene has CDR1 MDHEN and CDR2 SYDVKM. The CDR3 is 12 residues long.

This clone was recorded once. The chain combines TRBV7-8 with TRBJ2-1, with D maybe TRBD2 (5 bases). The CDR3 has 15 residues. V lost 5 bases to trimming and J lost 0 bases, with 11 bases between them. Per the germline V gene, CDR1 is SGHVS and CDR2 is FQNEAQ. This CDR3 reads CASSMRAASYNEQFF. The DNA for the CDR3 is TGTGCCAGCAGCATGCGAGCGGCCTCCTACAATGAGCAGTTCTTC.

This clone has a handful of counts. V is TRBV7-8 and J is TRBJ2-3; 13 bases are a match to TRBD2. Germline CDR1 and CDR2: SGHVS and FQNEAQ. J was trimmed by 4 bases and V by 5 bases; bases with no gene match: 3. The CDR3 is 15 residues long. In nucleotides, the CDR3 is TGTGCCAGCAGCCCCGGGACTAGCGGGGCAGATACGCAGTATTTT. Its protein product is CASSPGTSGADTQYF.

The J gene is TRBJ1-2, the V gene TRBV7-2; no definite D call. The CDR3 has 15 amino acids. Trimming pared 1 base from V and 4 bases from J, leaving 13 bases between. Germline V gene lookup returns CDR1 SGHTA and CDR2 FQGNSA. The CDR3: CASSLVATQSYGYTF. For the CDR3, the DNA is TGTGCCAGCAGCTTAGTCGCGACACAGTCCTATGGCTACACCTTC.